The clone carrying this T cell receptor (beta chain) has at least ten counts. One end of the junction varies from germline; a read error may be responsible. The data were obtained in a study of T-cell reconstitution after alpha-beta-depleted transplantation in children. TCRbeta library construction was performed incorporating unique molecular identifiers. TCRdb used MiXCR to reprocess the PCR reads, holding one entry per CDR3 protein. The repertoire holds 280,000 or so distinct CDR3 sequences, 9.5% to 13% seen once, with 23% in the top ten. The specimen was peripheral blood, collected 180 days after TCRalphabeta/CD19-depleted stem cell transplant. The receptor was derived from a male patient aged 2-10 years who had a stem cell transplant for chronic granulomatous disease, so the T cells may come from the graft donor.

The CDR3, as DNA: TGTGCCACCAGTTCCGGCAGGGGGTACCAGCCCCAGCATTTT. It translates to CATSSGRGYQPQHF. The chain combines TRBV6-2 or TRBV6-3 with TRBJ1-5; 7 bases line up with TRBD1. The CDR3 length is 14 residues. Germline V gene sequence: CDR1 MNHEY, CDR2 SVGEGT.